This TCR beta chain was sequenced in a study of Ad26.COV2.S vaccination and SARS-CoV-2 variants. In the study overall: By the intramuscular route, Ad26.COV2.S was given once, or twice 56 days apart.

Findings and limits, study-wide: Responses of T cells in total may have been underestimated by the TCR breadth and depth analyses. Spike-specific responses of CD8+ and CD4+ T cells were reported to display substantial breadth after vaccination. Vaccine recipients showed a spike-specific TCR breadth that was higher than in placebo recipients.

Data came from immunoSEQ multiplex PCR; TCRdb stores just in-frame clones and leaves some out. The sample gives roughly 380,000 clones, more than 75% of which show up once; roughly 3.1% is in the top ten. About this clone itself: Its antigen is as yet unknown. Other DNA sequences in this sample translate to the same CDR3.

Indicated treatment: roughly 19 received Ad26.COV2.S at low or high dose, single or two shots; roughly five received placebo; per-sample allocation not given. Sampling was performed 63 days after the first vaccine or placebo injection. CDR1 and CDR2 (germline): KGHSY, FQNENV. CDR3 size: 14 residues. V lost 2 bases to trimming and J lost 2 bases; unmatched junction nucleotides: 0. Specimen: peripheral blood, collected in a trial of Ad26.COV2.S vaccine versus placebo. The rearrangement joins TRBV16 to TRBJ1-5, with 7 bases that match TRBD1. The receptor's source is a person between 18 and 65 years old who received the Ad26.COV2.S COVID-19 vaccine or a placebo. In DNA, the CDR3 is TGTGCCAGCAGCCAAGGACAGGGCAATCAGCCCCAGCATTTT. Translating gives CASSQGQGNQPQHF.